The clone carrying this T cell receptor beta chain was seen just once. Its specificity is not known. The CDR3 contains 15 residues. V was clipped by 6 bases and J by 5 bases, with 19 bases between them. CDR1 and CDR2 (germline): MDHEN, SYDVKM. Amplification used 60 Vbeta primers and 13 Jbeta primers. Data came from immunoSEQ multiplex PCR; TCRdb stores just in-frame clones and leaves some out. The sample shows approximately 110,000 clones, around two thirds of them seen only once. This record belongs to a study of cytomegalovirus exposure and HLA in healthy donors. General study points: According to the study, roughly 160 TCR beta chains were cytomegalovirus-associated. Both high specificity and high sensitivity reportedly marked the classifier's diagnosis of cytomegalovirus status. Some public TCRs appeared in many individuals, while most sequences were rare.

This chain uses TRBV28 with TRBJ2-5, with D tentatively TRBD1 (6 bases). This sequence was found in a man in his 60s in good health and CMV-seropositive. The sequencing input was PBMCs. CDR3: CASRPPRGFAETQYF. CDR3 in DNA: TGTGCCAGCAGACCCCCAAGGGGGTTTGCGGAGACCCAGTACTTC.